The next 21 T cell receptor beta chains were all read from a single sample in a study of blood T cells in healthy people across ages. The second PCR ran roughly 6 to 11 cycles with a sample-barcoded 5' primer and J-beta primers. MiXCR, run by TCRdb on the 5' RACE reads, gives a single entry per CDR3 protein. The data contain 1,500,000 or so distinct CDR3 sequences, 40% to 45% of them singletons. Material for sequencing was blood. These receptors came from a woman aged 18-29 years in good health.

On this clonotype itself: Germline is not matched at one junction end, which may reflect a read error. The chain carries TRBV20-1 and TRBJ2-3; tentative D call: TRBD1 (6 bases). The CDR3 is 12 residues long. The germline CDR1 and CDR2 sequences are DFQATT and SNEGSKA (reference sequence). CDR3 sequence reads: CSADPPTGTQYF. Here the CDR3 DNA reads TGCAGTGCTGACCCTCCGACAGGTACGCAGTATTTT.

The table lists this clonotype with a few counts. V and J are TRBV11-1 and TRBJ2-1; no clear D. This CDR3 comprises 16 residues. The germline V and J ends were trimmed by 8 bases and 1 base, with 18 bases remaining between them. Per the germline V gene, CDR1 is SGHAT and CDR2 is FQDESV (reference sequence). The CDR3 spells CASGGSLLLSYNEQFF. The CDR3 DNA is TGTGCCAGCGGCGGCTCTCTCCTCCTTTCCTACAATGAGCAGTTCTTC. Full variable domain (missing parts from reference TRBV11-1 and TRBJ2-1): EAEVAQSPRYKITEKSQAVAFWCDPISGHATLYWYRQILGQGPELLVQFQDESVVDDSQLPKDRFSAERLKGVDSTLKIQPAELGDSAMYLCASGGSLLLSYNEQFFGPGTRLTVL.

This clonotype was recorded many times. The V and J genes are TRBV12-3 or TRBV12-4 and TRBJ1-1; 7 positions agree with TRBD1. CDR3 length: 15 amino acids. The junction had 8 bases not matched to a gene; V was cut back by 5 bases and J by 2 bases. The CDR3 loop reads CASSLRQGGNTEAFF. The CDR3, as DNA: TGTGCCAGCAGTCTCAGACAGGGTGGTAACACTGAAGCTTTCTTT.

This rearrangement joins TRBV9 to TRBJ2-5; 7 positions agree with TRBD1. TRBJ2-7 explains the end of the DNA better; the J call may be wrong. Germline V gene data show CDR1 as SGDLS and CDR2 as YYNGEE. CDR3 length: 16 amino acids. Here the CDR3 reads CASSPNGDRRYYEQYF. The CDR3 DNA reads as TGTGCCAGCAGCCCCAACGGGGACAGACGCTACTACGAGCAGTACTTC.

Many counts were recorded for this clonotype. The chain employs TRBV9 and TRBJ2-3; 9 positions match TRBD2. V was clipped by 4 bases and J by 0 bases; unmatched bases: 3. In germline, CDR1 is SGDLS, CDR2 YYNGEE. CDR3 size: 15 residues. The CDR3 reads CASSRTSASTDTQYF. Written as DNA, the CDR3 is TGTGCCAGCAGCCGGACTAGCGCTAGCACAGATACGCAGTATTTT.

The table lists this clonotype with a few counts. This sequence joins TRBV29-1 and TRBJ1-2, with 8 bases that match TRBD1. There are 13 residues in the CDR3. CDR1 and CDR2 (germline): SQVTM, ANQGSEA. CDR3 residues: CSHTRGQGDGYTF. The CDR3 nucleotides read TGCAGTCACACCAGGGGGCAGGGTGATGGCTACACCTTC.

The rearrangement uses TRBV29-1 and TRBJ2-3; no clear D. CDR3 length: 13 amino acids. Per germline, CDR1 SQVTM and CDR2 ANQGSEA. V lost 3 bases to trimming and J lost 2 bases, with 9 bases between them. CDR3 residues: CSVDVRPTDTQYF. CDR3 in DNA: TGCAGCGTTGATGTCCGGCCCACAGATACGCAGTATTTT.

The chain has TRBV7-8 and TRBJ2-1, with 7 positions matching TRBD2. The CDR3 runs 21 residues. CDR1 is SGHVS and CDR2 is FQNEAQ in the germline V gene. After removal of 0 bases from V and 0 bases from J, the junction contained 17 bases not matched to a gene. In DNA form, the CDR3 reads TGTGCCAGCAGCTTAGCACCCACGGCTAGCGGTAAACCAAGCTCCTACAATGAGCAGTTCTTC. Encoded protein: CASSLAPTASGKPSSYNEQFF.

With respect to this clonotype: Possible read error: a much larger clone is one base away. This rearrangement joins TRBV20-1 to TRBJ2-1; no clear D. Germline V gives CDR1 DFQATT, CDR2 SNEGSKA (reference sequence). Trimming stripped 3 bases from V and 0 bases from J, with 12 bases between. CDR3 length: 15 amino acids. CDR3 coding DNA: TGCAGTGCTAGCACCTTAGATAGCTCCTACAATGAGCAGTTCTTC. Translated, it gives CSASTLDSSYNEQFF.

This CDR3 is CASSWGRLWTGEQYF. DNA of the CDR3: TGTGCCAGCAGCTGGGGTAGACTATGGACCGGCGAGCAGTACTTC. The V and J genes are TRBV7-9 and TRBJ2-5, with D maybe TRBD2 (5 bases). The DNA matches TRBJ2-7 better at its end, which makes the J call doubtful. CDR3 length: 15 amino acids. The germline V gene encodes CDR1 SEHNR and CDR2 FQNEAQ (reference sequence).

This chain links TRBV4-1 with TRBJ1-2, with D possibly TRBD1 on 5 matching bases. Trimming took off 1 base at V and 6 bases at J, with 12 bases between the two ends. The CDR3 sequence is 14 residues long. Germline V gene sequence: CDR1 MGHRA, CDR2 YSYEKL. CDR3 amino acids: CASSQVDRGHGYTF. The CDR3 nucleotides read TGCGCCAGCAGCCAAGTCGACAGAGGCCATGGCTACACCTTC.

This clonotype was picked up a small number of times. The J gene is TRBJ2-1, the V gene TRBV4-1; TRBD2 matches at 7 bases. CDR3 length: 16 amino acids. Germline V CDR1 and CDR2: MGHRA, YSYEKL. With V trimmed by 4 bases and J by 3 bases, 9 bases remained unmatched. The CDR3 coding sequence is TGCGCCAGCAGCCCTACGCGGGGGAAGAGCTACAATGAGCAGTTCTTC. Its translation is CASSPTRGKSYNEQFF.

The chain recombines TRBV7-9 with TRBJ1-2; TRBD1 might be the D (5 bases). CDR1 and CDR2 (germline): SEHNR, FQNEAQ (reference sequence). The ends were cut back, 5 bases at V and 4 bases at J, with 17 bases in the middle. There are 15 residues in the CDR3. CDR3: CASSHPTGSGYGYTF. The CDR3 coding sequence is TGTGCCAGCAGCCACCCAACAGGTTCGGGCTATGGCTACACCTTC.

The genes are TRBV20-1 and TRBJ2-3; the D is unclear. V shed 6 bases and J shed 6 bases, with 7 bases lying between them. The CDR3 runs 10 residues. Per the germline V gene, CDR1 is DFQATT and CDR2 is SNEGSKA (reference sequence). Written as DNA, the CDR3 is TGCAGTGCCCGTTATGATACGCAGTATTTT. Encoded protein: CSARYDTQYF.

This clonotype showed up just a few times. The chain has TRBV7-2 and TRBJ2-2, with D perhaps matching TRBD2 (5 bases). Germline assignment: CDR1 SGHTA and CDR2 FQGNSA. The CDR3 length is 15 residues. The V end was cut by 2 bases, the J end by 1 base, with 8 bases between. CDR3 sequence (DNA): TGTGCCAGCAGCTTATCACGGGGGAACACCGGGGAGCTGTTTTTT. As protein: CASSLSRGNTGELFF.

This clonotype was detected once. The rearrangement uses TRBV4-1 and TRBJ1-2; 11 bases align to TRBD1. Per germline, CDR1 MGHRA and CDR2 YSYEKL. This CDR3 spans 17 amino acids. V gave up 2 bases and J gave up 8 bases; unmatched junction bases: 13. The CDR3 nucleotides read TGCGCCAGCAGCCAAACCGGACAGGGGGCCATTTGGGCGGGCTACACCTTC. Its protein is CASSQTGQGAIWAGYTF.

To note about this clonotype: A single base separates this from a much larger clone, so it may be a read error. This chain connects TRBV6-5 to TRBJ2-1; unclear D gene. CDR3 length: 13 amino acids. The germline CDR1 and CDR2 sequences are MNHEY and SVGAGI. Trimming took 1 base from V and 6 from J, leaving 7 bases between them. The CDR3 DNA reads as TGTGCCAGCAGTTACTTTGGGGTCAATGAGCAGTTCTTC. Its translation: CASSYFGVNEQFF.

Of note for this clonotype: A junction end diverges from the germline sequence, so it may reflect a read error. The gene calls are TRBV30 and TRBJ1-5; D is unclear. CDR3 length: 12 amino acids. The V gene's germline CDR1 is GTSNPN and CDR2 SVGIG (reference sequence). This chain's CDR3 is CARSQLTGPQHF. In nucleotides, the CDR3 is TGTGCCCGGAGTCAATTGACGGGGCCCCAGCATTTT.

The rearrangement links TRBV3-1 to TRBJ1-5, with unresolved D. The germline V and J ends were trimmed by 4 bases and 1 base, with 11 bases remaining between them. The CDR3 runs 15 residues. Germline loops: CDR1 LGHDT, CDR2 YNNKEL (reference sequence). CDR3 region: CASSRSGGSNQPQHF. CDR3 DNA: TGTGCCAGCAGCCGCAGCGGCGGGAGCAATCAGCCCCAGCATTTT.

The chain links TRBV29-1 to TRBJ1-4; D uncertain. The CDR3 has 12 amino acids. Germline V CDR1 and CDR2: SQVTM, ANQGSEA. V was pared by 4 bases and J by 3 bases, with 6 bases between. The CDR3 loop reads CSVVQPNEKLFF. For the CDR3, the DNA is TGCAGCGTTGTACAGCCTAATGAAAAACTGTTTTTT.

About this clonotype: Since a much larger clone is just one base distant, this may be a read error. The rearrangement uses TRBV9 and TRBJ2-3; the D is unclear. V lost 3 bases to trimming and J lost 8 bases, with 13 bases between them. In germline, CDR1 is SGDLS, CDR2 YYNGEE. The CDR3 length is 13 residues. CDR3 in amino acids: CASSGTLRPTQYF. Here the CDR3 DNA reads TGTGCCAGCAGCGGAACCCTCAGGCCTACGCAGTATTTT.